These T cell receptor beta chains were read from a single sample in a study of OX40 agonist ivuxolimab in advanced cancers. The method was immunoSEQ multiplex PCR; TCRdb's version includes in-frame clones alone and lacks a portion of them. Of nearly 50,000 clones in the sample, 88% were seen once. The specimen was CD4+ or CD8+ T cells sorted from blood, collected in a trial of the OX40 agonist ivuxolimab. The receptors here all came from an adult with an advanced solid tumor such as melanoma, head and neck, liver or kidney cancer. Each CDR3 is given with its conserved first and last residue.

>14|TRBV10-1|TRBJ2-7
CATHSRSSGTEQYF
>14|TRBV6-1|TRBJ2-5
CASSTGPGQETQYF
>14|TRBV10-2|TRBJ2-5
CASKAGGGLETQYF
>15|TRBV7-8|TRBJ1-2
CASSSRDTLNYGYTF
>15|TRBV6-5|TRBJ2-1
CASSYSNRVGSHEFF
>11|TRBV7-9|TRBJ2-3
CASSSTDTQYF
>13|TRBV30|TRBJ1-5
CAWSGQGNQPQHF
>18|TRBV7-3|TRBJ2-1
CASSLAAGGPLTYNEQFF
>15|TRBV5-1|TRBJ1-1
CASSLEGRAITEAFF
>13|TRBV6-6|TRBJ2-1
CASRRGLYNEQFF
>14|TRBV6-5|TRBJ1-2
CASSHSGRNYGYTF
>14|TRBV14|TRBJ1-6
CATSGDGAGSPLHF
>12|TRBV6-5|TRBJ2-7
CASSQGWSEQYF
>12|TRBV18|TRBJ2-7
CASSPLGPEQYF
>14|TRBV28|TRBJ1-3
CASSLTVSGNTIYF
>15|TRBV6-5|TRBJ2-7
CASSYSTSGYYEQYF
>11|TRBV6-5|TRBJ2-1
CASRKYNEQFF
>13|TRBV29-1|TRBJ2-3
CSVAVGAVDTQYF
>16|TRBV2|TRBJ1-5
CASTLHQQGGGQPQHF
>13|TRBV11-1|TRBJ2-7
CASRKDRGYEQYF
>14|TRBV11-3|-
CASSQLTGPYEQYF
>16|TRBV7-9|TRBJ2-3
CASSLGLGQASDTQYF
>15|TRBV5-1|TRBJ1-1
CASSLGAGQGTEAFF
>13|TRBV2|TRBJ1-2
CASERASGYGYTF
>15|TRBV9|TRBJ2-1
CASSVGLASYNEQFF
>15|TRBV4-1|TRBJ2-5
CASSQDIGQGETQYF
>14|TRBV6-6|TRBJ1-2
CASSYLVGEKGYTF
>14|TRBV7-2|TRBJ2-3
CASSPGTKTDTQYF